This paragraph reports one T cell receptor (beta chain). This clone was counted once. This receptor's antigen is unknown. No quality values exist for individual bases; no much larger clone is one base distant. The cohort consisted of hundreds of healthy bone marrow donors. Cohort members were all nominally healthy when sampled, although unrecorded immune exposures were likely present. The donor tested CMV seropositive and was one of the 289 seropositive cohort members. A peripheral blood sample was collected from each donor, and TCR beta sequencing was performed on peripheral blood mononuclear cells. Genomic DNA was extracted from the blood cell samples with the Qiagen DNeasy Blood Extraction Kit. This sample is drawn from a study of cytomegalovirus exposure and HLA in healthy donors (dated by TCRdb to 2016 to 2017). Describing the broader study: According to an earlier analysis of around 600 of the donors, about 190 million T cells yielded 117 million unique TCR beta sequences and 276 Gb of sequence data. An early release that covered fewer than 750 HLA-typed donors contained approximately 300 gigabases of sequencing data and 70 million to 100 million unique TCR sequences. Of the roughly 400 genotyped donors, roughly 80% fell in the genetic ancestry cluster associated with self-reported Caucasian donors. The aim of the study was to test whether cataloging public T cell receptors could identify signatures of past pathogen exposure. Using immunosequencing, the study profiled T cell repertoires from about 610 subjects and related those repertoires to cytomegalovirus serostatus. In addition to the first cohort of approximately 650 subjects, a separate validation cohort of around 110 different subjects was used. The study combined high-throughput TCR immunosequencing, statistical association of individual TCRs with disease status, and machine learning to predict cytomegalovirus infection status. In a later analysis, previously published TCR beta repertoires from some 640 donors were re-analyzed and high-resolution HLA genotyping was added so that TCR occurrence patterns could be studied. The later analysis used no new phenotypic data to find candidate immune exposures, relying instead on TCR beta sequences and their occurrence across donors. An earlier analysis of fewer than 750 of the donors used high-throughput TCR beta sequencing to judge whether each TCR beta V gene segment behaved as functional or pseudogenic. Donor age, sex, ethnicity and CMV serostatus were collected together with the repertoire data. A later genetic analysis took genome-wide SNP genotypes for about three fifths of the roughly 670 donors and used that subset as a discovery cohort. Every discovery cohort repertoire had been produced on one sequencing platform. Both class I and class II loci were covered by HLA typing, at four-digit resolution. Typing coverage varied by locus: roughly 620-640 donors for A, B, C, DRB1 and DQB1; approximately 560 for DQA1; approximately 610 for DPA1; around 490 for DPB1. A handful of DR-DQ haplotypes were handled as single units for association and clustering because linkage in the cohort was strong. On average, 235,054 unique TCR beta nucleotide sequences were sequenced per donor among some 420 genotyped donors of the cohort, with around 19% of those sequences being non-productive. The study at large found these results: In a later analysis, HLA-associated TCR beta chains were found to be more clonally expanded and to have lower generation probabilities than equally common non-associated chains. Immune exposure information for the cohort was limited to CMV serostatus. Compared with the approximately 700-donor mean, donors in an Asian-associated ancestry cluster had fewer N-insertions in productive TCRs, according to a later genetic analysis. A later genetic analysis associated a missense DCLRE1C variant with V-gene and J-gene trimming of TCR beta chains, and an independent cohort replicated the association. In a later analysis, the rate of TCR association differed among HLA loci, with DRB1 alleles having the most associated TCRs and HLA-C alleles having the fewest. In a later analysis, most CMV-associated TCR beta chains were found to appear HLA-restricted, with HLA associations seemingly driven largely by CMV exposure. Broadly in line with IMGT annotations, most TCR beta V segments showed up in productive rearrangements about 87% or about 30% of the time in an earlier analysis of approximately 640 of the donors. While some public TCRs were present in many individuals, most TCR sequences turned up only very rarely across donors. Because the 87-base-pair reads could not distinguish some IMGT-functional V segments, including TRBV6-2 and TRBV6-3, those segments were excluded. Because some donors lacked HLA typing at each locus, the association tests relied only on the typed subset. The cohort was sequenced for TCR beta chains only, and without alpha or paired-chain data the features that could be detected were limited. Because counts were too low, seventeen rarely observed V segments, including chromosome 9 orphons, were excluded from the earlier analysis of around 590 of the donors. Three of the identified cytomegalovirus-associated TCR beta chains were confirmed in vitro to be specific for cytomegalovirus antigens. Linkage disequilibrium might explain the correlated functional status among segregating V segments, but an unknown experimental factor could not be ruled out. In a later analysis, some 18,000 TCR beta sequences were associated with specific HLA alleles at a false discovery rate of 0.05. A cluster of highly shared sequence variants was judged likely to be a technical artifact of the sequencing pipeline. When HLA alleles, especially DR and DQ, strongly co-occurred, attributing TCR associations to individual alleles was difficult. The authors suggested that the approach could potentially be generalized to other disease states and immunological phenotypes. The study listed 150 to 200 TCR beta chains as associated with cytomegalovirus. A further reported finding was that TCR beta sequences accurately predicted the HLA-A and HLA-B alleles for most subjects in the first cohort. In both the original and validation cohorts, the classifier was reported to diagnose cytomegalovirus status with high specificity and sensitivity. Presence/absence analyses assumed roughly uniform sequencing depth across donors, an assumption that may not hold. In a later analysis, several top co-occurrence clusters were reported to appear linked to parvovirus B19, influenza, CMV and Epstein-Barr virus.

CDR1 and CDR2, looked up from the germline V gene, are ENHRY and SYGVKD. After removal of 4 bases from V and 6 bases from J, the junction retains 9 bases not matched to a gene. Counted from cysteine to phenylalanine, this CDR3 has 15 amino acids. Only CDR3 DNA is held: 45 bases, read in frame from base 1. Libraries were built with the immunoSEQ multiplex PCR assay. For the multiplex PCR, a mixture combining 60 forward primers for TCR Vbeta segments and 13 reverse primers for TCR Jbeta segments was used. The CDR3 region of rearranged TCR beta genes was amplified from genomic DNA with a multiplex PCR assay. On the Illumina HiSeq System, the amplified TCR beta libraries were sequenced as 87-base-pair reads. In the paper's pipeline: Across the 500 to 700 repertoires, a later analysis counted roughly 77 million unique TCR beta chains, some 11 million of which were shared by at least two donors. Raw reads were error-corrected and collapsed into unique sequences with a nearest-neighbor algorithm that merged closely related sequences to remove PCR and sequencing errors. CDR3 sequences were aligned to IMGT reference sequences to assign V, D and J gene segments. Each retained sequence needed at least a six-nucleotide match to both a V gene segment and a J gene segment. A rearrangement counted as productive if the CDR3 had no stop codons and remained in frame with V and J, and every other rearrangement counted as non-productive. CDR3 was defined according to IMGT convention as the region running from the second conserved V-encoded cysteine to the conserved J-encoded phenylalanine. The earlier analysis of roughly 590 of the donors excluded any sequence lacking an unambiguous match to a single V gene segment. An earlier analysis of some 500 of the donors classified V segments as functional when productive rearrangements were above 56.7% and as segregating when the standard deviation between donors was above 5%. A statistical classification framework was built for diagnosing cytomegalovirus status from the catalog of TCR beta chain sequences. In a later analysis, TCR nucleotide sequences were compared against IMGT/GENE-DB human TR gene sequences so that V and J genes could be assigned. Using the TCRdist pipeline, a later analysis assigned CDR3 sequences along with most-parsimonious VDJ recombination scenarios. In a later analysis, each TCR beta chain was defined by its CDR3 amino acid sequence together with its V-gene family, and reads without a unique V-gene family were excluded. A later analysis removed several hundred highly shared, low-generation-probability nucleotide sequences to deal with suspected cross-contamination and a sequencing artifact. A later analysis calculated a clonal expansion index for each public chain from normalized within-repertoire ranks of inferred template counts. In a later analysis, generation probabilities were computed with a VDJ recombination model fitted to out-of-frame rearrangements, and the resulting probabilities were checked against IGoR. In a later analysis, hypergeometric tests were used to score TCR-TCR, TCR-HLA and TCR-CMV co-occurrence, with a repertoire-size bias correction applied to TCR pairs. To estimate false discovery rates, a later analysis permuted the HLA or CMV assignments 20 times. In a later analysis, co-occurring TCRs were grouped using DBSCAN, and TCRdist sequence similarity was added for clustering within HLA-allele-positive subsets. Co-occurrence clustering excluded repertoires with fewer than 30,000 or more than 120,000 public chains, plus five with anomalous nucleotide sharing. Drawn from immuneACCESS, this table holds only the in-frame rearrangements with V and J called that TCRdb kept. Clones are partly lost; checked studies trace under half to an unresolved V gene and leave the rest unexplained. V and J calls and clone size come straight from that table; D and trimming were deduced from the DNA. The sample table contains approximately 59,000 clones; only one count was recorded for roughly two thirds of them. The ten largest clones take up under 20% of the sample.

The clonotype comes from a man in his forties or fifties in good health and CMV-seropositive. The rearrangement combines TRBV10-3 with TRBJ2-7; the central 10 bases match TRBD2. Input material: PBMCs. The CDR3 reads as follows: CAISASSGRAGEQYF. The nucleotide sequence is given as TGTGCCATCAGTGCCTCTAGCGGGAGAGCCGGCGAGCAGTACTTC.